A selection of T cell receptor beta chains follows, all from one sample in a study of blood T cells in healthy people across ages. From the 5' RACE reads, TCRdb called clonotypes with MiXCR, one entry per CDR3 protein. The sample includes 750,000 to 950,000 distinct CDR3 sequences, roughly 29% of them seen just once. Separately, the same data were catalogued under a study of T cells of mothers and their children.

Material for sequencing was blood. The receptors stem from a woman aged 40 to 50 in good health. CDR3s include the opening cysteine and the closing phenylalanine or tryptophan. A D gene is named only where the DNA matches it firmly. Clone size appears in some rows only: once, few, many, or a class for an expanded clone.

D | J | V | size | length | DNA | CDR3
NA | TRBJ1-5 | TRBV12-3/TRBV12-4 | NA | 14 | TGTGCCAGCAGTTGGAGGGGTAGCAATCAGCCCCAGCATTTT | CASSWRGSNQPQHF
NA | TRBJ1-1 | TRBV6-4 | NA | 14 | TGTGCCAGCAGCCTTGACGACTCGAACACTGAAGCTTTCTTT | CASSLDDSNTEAFF
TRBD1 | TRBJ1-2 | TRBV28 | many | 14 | TGTGCCAGCAGCTCGACCAGACAGGGATCAGGCTACACCTTC | CASSSTRQGSGYTF
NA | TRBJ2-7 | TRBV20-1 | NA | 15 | TGCGGTGCCCCGGACGGAGGGGGCTTATCCTACGAGCAGTACTTC | CGAPDGGGLSYEQYF
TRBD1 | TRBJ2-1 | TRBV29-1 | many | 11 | TGCAGCGTTGAAAACAGGGGGCCGGAGTTCTTC | CSVENRGPEFF
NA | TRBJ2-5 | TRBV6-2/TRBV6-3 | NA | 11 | TGTGCCAGCAGTCCTAGGGATGAGCAGTACTTC | CASSPRDEQYF
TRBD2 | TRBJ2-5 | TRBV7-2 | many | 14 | TGTGCCAGCAGCTCACGGGGGGGTTATGAGACCCAGTACTTC | CASSSRGGYETQYF
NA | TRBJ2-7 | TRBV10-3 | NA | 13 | TGTGCCATCAGGAGGTGGCAAACCTACGAGCAGTACTTC | CAIRRWQTYEQYF
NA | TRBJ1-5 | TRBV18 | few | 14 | TGTGCCAGCTCAACTACAGGGAACAATCAGCCCCAGCATTTT | CASSTTGNNQPQHF
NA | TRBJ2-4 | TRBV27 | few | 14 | TGTGCCAGCAGGGGCGTCGGAGCCAAAAACATTCAGTACTTC | CASRGVGAKNIQYF
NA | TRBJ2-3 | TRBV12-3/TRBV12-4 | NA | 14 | TGTGCCAGCAGTTCCAGGTTACTCACAGATACGCAGTATTTT | CASSSRLLTDTQYF
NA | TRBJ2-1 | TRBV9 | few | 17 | TGTGCCAGCAGCGTAGAGCGGGACACCGGATCCTACAATGAGCAGTTCTTC | CASSVERDTGSYNEQFF
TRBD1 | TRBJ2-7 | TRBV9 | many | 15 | TGTGCCAGCAGCGTCGGGACAGGGCCAACCTACGAGCAGTACTTC | CASSVGTGPTYEQYF
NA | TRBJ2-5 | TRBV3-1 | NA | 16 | TGTGCCAGCAGCCAAGAAGGGTCATACCACCAAGAGACCCAGTACTTC | CASSQEGSYHQETQYF
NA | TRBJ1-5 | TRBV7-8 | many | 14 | TGTGCCAGCAGCTTGGGAGGGGCTAGTCAGCCCCAGCATTTT | CASSLGGASQPQHF
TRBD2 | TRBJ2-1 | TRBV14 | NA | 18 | TGTGCCAGCAGCCCCTTGGCGGGGGGCCCGGAACAATACAATGAGCAGTTCTTC | CASSPLAGGPEQYNEQFF
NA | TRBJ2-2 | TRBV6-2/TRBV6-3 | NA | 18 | TGTGCCAGCAGTGCACGCTCCAAGACAGGATTAGGTGTCGGGGAGCTGTTTTTT | CASSARSKTGLGVGELFF
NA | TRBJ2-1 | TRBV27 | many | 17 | TGTGCCAGCAGTTTACTTTCGGGGGCGGTCAACGACAATGAGCAGTTCTTC | CASSLLSGAVNDNEQFF
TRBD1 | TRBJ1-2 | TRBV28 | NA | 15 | TGTGCCAGCAGTGGGACAGGGGGCCTTGGCTATGGCTGCACCTTC | CASSGTGGLGYGCTF
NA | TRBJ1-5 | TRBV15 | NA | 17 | TGTGCCACCAGCAGAGACTTGAATTCGGTTTCAAATCAGCCCCAGCATTTT | CATSRDLNSVSNQPQHF
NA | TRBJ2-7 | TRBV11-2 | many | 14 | TGTGCCAGCAGCTTAAATTCGGGCCCCTACGAGCAGTACTTC | CASSLNSGPYEQYF
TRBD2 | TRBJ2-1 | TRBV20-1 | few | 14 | TGCAGTGCCGCCAAAGCGGGGGGACTCAATGAGCAGTTCTTC | CSAAKAGGLNEQFF
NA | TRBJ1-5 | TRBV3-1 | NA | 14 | TGTGCCAGCAGCCAAGCAAGGGCAGGGCAGCCCCGGCATTTT | CASSQARAGQPRHF
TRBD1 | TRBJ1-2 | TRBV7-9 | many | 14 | TGTGCCAGCAGCGTGGACAGGTCTAACTATGGCTACACCTTC | CASSVDRSNYGYTF
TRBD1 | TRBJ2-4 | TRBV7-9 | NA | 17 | TGTGCCAGCAGCTTAGGTGGGACAGGGAGGGTCAAAAACATTCAGTACTTC | CASSLGGTGRVKNIQYF
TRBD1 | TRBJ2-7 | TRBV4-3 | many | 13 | TGCGCCAGCAGCCACGGACAGGGTTACGAGCAGTACTTC | CASSHGQGYEQYF
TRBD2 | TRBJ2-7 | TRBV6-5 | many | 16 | TGTGCCAGCAGCCGCCTCACTAGCGGGGGGTTCTACGAGCAGTACTTC | CASSRLTSGGFYEQYF
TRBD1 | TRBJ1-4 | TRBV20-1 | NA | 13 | TGCAGTGCTAGATACAGGGGGAGTGAAAAACTGTTTTTT | CSARYRGSEKLFF
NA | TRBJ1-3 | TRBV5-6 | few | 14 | TGTGCCAGCAGCTTGGTGCACGATCGACAAACCATATATTTT | CASSLVHDRQTIYF
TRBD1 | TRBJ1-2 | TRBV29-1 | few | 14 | TGCAGCGCCCTTCCGGACAGGGGAAGCTATGGCTACACCTTC | CSALPDRGSYGYTF
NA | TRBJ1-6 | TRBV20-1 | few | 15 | TGCAGTGCTAGGTGGCAGGGACCTTATAATTCACCCCTCCACTTT | CSARWQGPYNSPLHF
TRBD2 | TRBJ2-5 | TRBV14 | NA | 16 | TGTGCCAGCAGCCGACGAGCGGGGGGGTCGCAAGAGACCCAGTACTTC | CASSRRAGGSQETQYF
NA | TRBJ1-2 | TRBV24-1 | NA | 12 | TGTGCCACCAGTGGCCCCGGCTATGGCTACACCTTC | CATSGPGYGYTF
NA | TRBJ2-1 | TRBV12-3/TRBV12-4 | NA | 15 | TGTGCCAGCAGTTCCCTGGCCCTAGTCGGTGATGAGCAGTTCTTC | CASSSLALVGDEQFF
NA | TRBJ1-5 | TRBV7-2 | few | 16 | TGTGCCAGCAGCTTAGAGGCAGCCTATAGCAATCAGCCCCAGCATTTT | CASSLEAAYSNQPQHF
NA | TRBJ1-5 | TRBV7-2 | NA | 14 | TGTGCCGGCAGCTTAATAGGAGGGGATCAGCCCCAGCATTTT | CAGSLIGGDQPQHF
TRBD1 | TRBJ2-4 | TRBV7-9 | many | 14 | TGTGCCAGCAGCTCGTACAGGGGGCGCAGCATTCAGTACTTC | CASSSYRGRSIQYF
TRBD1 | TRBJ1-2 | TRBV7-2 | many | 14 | TGTGCCAGCAGTCAACAGGGGGGTTACTATGGCTACACCTTC | CASSQQGGYYGYTF
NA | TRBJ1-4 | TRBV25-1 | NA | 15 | TGTGCCAGCAGTGAATACGGGGTTACAAATGAAAAACTGTTTTTT | CASSEYGVTNEKLFF
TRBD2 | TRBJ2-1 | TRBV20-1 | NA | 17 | TGCAGTGCTCGGAGGACTAGCCCTTTCGGCGTTCGGTATGAGCAGTTCTTC | CSARRTSPFGVRYEQFF
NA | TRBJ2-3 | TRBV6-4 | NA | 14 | TGTGCCAGCAGTGAGAGCGGAAGCACAGATACGCAGTATTTT | CASSESGSTDTQYF
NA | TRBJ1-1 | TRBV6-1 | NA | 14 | TGTGCCGGCAGGTCAACGGGCGTGAACACTGAAGCTTTCTTT | CAGRSTGVNTEAFF
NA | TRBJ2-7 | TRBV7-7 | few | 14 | TGTGCTAGCAGCTTCCGGTGCACGTGCTACGAGCAGTACTTC | CASSFRCTCYEQYF
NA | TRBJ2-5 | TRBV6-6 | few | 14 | TGTGCCAGCAGTCCGGACAGTACTACGATGGAGCAGTACTTC | CASSPDSTTMEQYF
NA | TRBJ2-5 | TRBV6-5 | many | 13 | TGTGCCAGCAGACCAGGGGTCGGAGAGACCCAGTACTTC | CASRPGVGETQYF
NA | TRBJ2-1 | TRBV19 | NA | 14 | TGTGCCAGTAGTATAGCAGTGAGGGGCGATGAGCAGTTCTTC | CASSIAVRGDEQFF